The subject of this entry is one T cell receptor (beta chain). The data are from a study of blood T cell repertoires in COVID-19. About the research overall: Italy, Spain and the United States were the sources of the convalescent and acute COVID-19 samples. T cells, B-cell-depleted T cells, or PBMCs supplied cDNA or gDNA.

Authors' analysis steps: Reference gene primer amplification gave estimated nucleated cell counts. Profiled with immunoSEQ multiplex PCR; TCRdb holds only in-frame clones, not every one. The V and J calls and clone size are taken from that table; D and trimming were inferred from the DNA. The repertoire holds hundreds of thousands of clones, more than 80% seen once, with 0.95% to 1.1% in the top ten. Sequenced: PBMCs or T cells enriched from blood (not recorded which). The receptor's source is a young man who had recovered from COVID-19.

DNA of the CDR3: TGTGCCAGCTCTGACACAGGGGGCCGTTCACCCCTCCACTTT. Amino acid sequence: CASSDTGGRSPLHF. This chain uses TRBV18 with TRBJ1-6, with TRBD1 identical over 9 bases. Germline CDR1 and CDR2: KGHSH and LQKENI. V lost 6 bases, J lost 9 bases, and 6 bases stayed unmatched. The CDR3 consists of 14 residues.